This T cell receptor beta chain was recovered during a study of technical replicates of blood from a few donors. Some clones are missing from TCRdb's copy, which holds only in-frame ones; the method was immunoSEQ multiplex PCR. This sample has 62,000 or so clones, with around nine tenths found just once. The TCR sequence derives from a human donor in good health. Some clones in this sample may be carry-over from other donors' samples. The sequenced sample consisted of PBMCs.

CDR3 sequence (DNA): TGCGCCAGCAGCCCAGGACACCTCTCCTACAATGAGCAGTTCTTC. Protein: CASSPGHLSYNEQFF. The V call is TRBV4-3, the J call TRBJ2-1; D perhaps matches TRBD1 (5 bases). This CDR3 comprises 15 residues. Germline V lookup: CDR1 LGHNA, CDR2 YSLEER. Trimming shortened V by 4 bases and J by 0 bases, and 10 bases separated the two germline ends.